This is a list of T cell receptor beta chains from one sample in a study of blood T cells in healthy people across ages. MiXCR, run by TCRdb on the 5' RACE reads, gives a single entry per CDR3 protein. Here the sample spans 1.5 million to 1.9 million distinct CDR3 sequences, approximately 43% being singletons. Specimen: blood. These receptors were obtained from a woman younger than 30 in good health. Both conserved end residues are part of each CDR3. A D gene is named only where the DNA matches it firmly. Clone size is not always given. Where it is, it says once, few, many or a class for expanded clones.

d_gene,abundance,v_gene,j_gene,len,CDR3aa,CDR3nt
NA,NA,TRBV20-1,TRBJ2-5,13,CSAGAGTQETQYF,TGCAGTGCGGGGGCCGGGACCCAAGAGACCCAGTACTTC
NA,NA,TRBV3-1,TRBJ2-2,15,CASSQVVFGTGELFF,TGTGCCAGCAGCCAAGTGGTATTCGGCACCGGGGAGCTGTTTTTT
NA,few,TRBV12-3/TRBV12-4,TRBJ2-1,12,CASSVDYREQFF,TGTGCCAGCAGTGTCGACTATCGGGAGCAGTTCTTC
NA,NA,TRBV4-3,TRBJ1-5,15,CASSQDRRGWQPQHF,TGCGCCAGCAGCCAAGATCGCAGGGGCTGGCAGCCCCAGCATTTT
NA,few,TRBV9,TRBJ1-5,11,CASGDPPLQHF,TGTGCCAGCGGGGACCCCCCACTCCAGCATTTT
TRBD1,few,TRBV7-9,TRBJ1-2,14,CASSLIRGHQGYTF,TGTGCCAGCAGCTTAATCAGGGGGCATCAGGGCTACACCTTC
NA,NA,TRBV28,TRBJ2-5,10,CAKNQETQYF,TGTGCCAAGAACCAGGAGACCCAGTACTTC
NA,once,TRBV12-5,TRBJ1-1,17,CASGPGPTKHMNTEAFF,TGTGCTAGTGGGCCGGGACCGACCAAACATATGAACACTGAAGCTTTCTTT
TRBD1,NA,TRBV29-1,TRBJ2-7,14,CSVGTGTGVHEQYF,TGCAGCGTAGGGACCGGGACAGGGGTCCACGAGCAGTACTTC
NA,NA,TRBV20-1,TRBJ2-7,14,CSATLTRPLNEQYF,TGCAGTGCAACCTTGACACGGCCGCTTAACGAGCAGTACTTC
TRBD1,few,TRBV29-1,TRBJ2-1,16,CSVEPPDREPYNEQFF,TGCAGCGTTGAACCTCCGGACAGGGAACCCTACAATGAGCAGTTCTTC
NA,few,TRBV4-3,TRBJ2-2,14,CASSSTGNTGELFF,TGCGCCAGCAGTTCCACCGGCAACACCGGGGAGCTGTTTTTT
NA,NA,TRBV10-3,TRBJ2-1,15,CAISPGRAGEGEQFF,TGTGCCATCAGTCCGGGACGAGCGGGCGAAGGTGAGCAGTTCTTC